This entry lists 29 T cell receptor beta chains sequenced from one sample in a study of regulatory T cells in long-lasting Graves disease. According to the study, TCR beta libraries were built with iRepertoire HTBI primers and CDR3-region Arm-PCR. Each CDR3 protein gets one entry after TCRdb re-called the multiplex PCR reads with MiXCR. Of roughly 700,000 distinct CDR3 sequences detected, 25% to 35% appear once; the ten largest clones hold 40% to 55%. Time point denoted: persistent/refractory GD, antithyroid drugs over 5 years with positive TRAb. Construction of the TCR library relied on RNA isolated from PBMCs. Source: peripheral blood mononuclear cells (PBMCs), taken when the disease was refractory, from a patient treated with antithyroid drugs. Every receptor here comes from a female donor with Graves disease.

The chain links TRBV12-3 or TRBV12-4 to TRBJ1-6; no reliable D call. Trimming removed 7 bases from V and 4 bases from J, with 14 bases in between. This CDR3 region has 15 residues. CDR3: CASNGGGFYNSPLHF. For the CDR3, the DNA is TGTGCCAGCAACGGAGGCGGGTTTTATAATTCACCCCTCCACTTT.

The chain has TRBV25-1 and TRBJ2-7; 9 nucleotides match TRBD1. The CDR3 has 16 amino acids. Germline V CDR1 and CDR2: MGHDK, SYGVNS. The trim removed 2 bases at V and 1 base at J, leaving 6 bases unmatched. DNA of the CDR3: TGTGCCAGCAGTGAACGCCGACAGGGGGGATCCTACGAGCAGTACTTC. Protein product: CASSERRQGGSYEQYF.

There are many counts of this clonotype. The rearrangement links TRBV2 to TRBJ1-1; D is possibly TRBD1 (5 bases). This CDR3 is 14 amino acids long. V was clipped by 5 bases and J by 5 bases, with 15 bases between them. Germline-derived CDR1 and CDR2 are SNHLY and FYNNEI. The CDR3, as DNA: TGTGCCAGCAGTAAGACAGCCTCCGTGACTGAAGCTTTCTTT. Translation gives CASSKTASVTEAFF. The full variable domain, completed using reference TRBV2 and TRBJ1-1, is EPEVTQTPSHQVTQMGQEVILRCVPISNHLYFYWYRQILGQKVEFLVSFYNNEISEKSEIFDDQFSVERPDGSNFTLKIRSTKLEDSAMYFCASSKTASVTEAFFGQGTRLTVV.

This clonotype was observed a few times. This chain's CDR3 is CSARDPPYGYTF. As DNA, the CDR3 is TGCAGTGCTAGAGATCCGCCCTATGGCTACACCTTC. The genes are TRBV20-1 and TRBJ1-2; D unclear. The CDR3 contains 12 residues. V was cut by 0 bases and J by 4 bases, with 6 bases left in between. Germline CDR1 DFQATT, CDR2 SNEGSKA (reference sequence).

This clonotype was counted a few times. The chain combines TRBV27 with TRBJ2-7; a weak D match, TRBD2 (5 bases). V shed 1 base and J shed 2 bases, with 9 bases lying between them. This CDR3 comprises 14 residues. Germline V gives CDR1 MNHEY, CDR2 SMNVEV (reference sequence). CDR3 protein: CASSLFRGTYEQYF. The CDR3 region has the DNA TGTGCCAGCAGTTTATTTCGGGGAACCTACGAGCAGTACTTC.

Turning to this clonotype: A much larger clone sits a single nucleotide away, making a read error possible. This CDR3 fails to terminate in the conserved phenylalanine or tryptophan, so it likely reflects a read error. The V gene is TRBV28, the J gene TRBJ1-2; 8 positions agree with TRBD1. V lost 6 bases, J lost 7 bases, and 7 bases stayed unmatched. The CDR3 runs 13 residues. CDR1 and CDR2 from the germline V gene are MDHEN and SYDVKM. This CDR3 reads CASRIGQGRGYTL. CDR3 coding DNA: TGTGCCAGCAGGATCGGACAGGGACGTGGCTACACCTTA.

As concerns this clonotype: Germline and junction disagree at one end, which may indicate a read error. The chain is built from TRBV5-1 and TRBJ1-1; D perhaps matches TRBD1 (5 bases). The CDR3 contains 14 residues. Germline-derived CDR1 and CDR2 are SGHRS and YFSETQ. The CDR3, as DNA: TGTGCCAGCAGTTCTCAGGGTGTTGGTACTGAAGCTTTCTTT. Its protein is CASSSQGVGTEAFF. The full variable domain, in which reference TRBV5-1 and TRBJ1-1 provide the parts outside the CDR3, is KAGVTQTPRYLIKTRGQQVTLSCSPISGHRSVSWYQQTPGQGLQFLFEYFSETQRNKGNFPGRFSGRQFSNSRSEMNVSTLELGDSALYLCASSSQGVGTEAFFGQGTRLTVV.

The J gene is TRBJ1-5, the V gene TRBV30; TRBD1 matches 7 bases. The CDR3 totals 13 residues. The J segment lost 7 bases and the V segment lost 1 base, leaving 4 bases of the junction unmatched. Germline CDR1 reads GTSNPN; CDR2 reads SVGIG (reference sequence). CDR3 nucleotide sequence: TGTGCCTGGAGTGAAGGGGGCGCGCAGCCCCAGCATTTT. Its protein is CAWSEGGAQPQHF.

The chain joins TRBV19 to TRBJ2-7, with D possibly matching TRBD1 (6 bases). The CDR3 has 15 amino acids. Trimming cost V 5 bases and J 1 base, with 15 bases left between them. Germline loops: CDR1 LNHDA, CDR2 SQIVND (reference sequence). CDR3 in amino acids: CASSDPQGYSYEQYF. The CDR3 bases are TGTGCCAGTAGTGATCCCCAGGGGTATTCCTACGAGCAGTACTTC.

V usage is TRBV12-3 or TRBV12-4 and J usage is TRBJ2-1; D not resolved. There are 14 residues in the CDR3. V was clipped by 1 base and J by 6 bases, with 10 bases between them. CDR3 in amino acids: CASSLEGLVNEQFF. CDR3 bases: TGTGCCAGCAGTTTAGAAGGGCTCGTCAATGAGCAGTTCTTC.

This clonotype came up many times. The gene calls are TRBV20-1 and TRBJ2-5; 14 bases line up with TRBD2. CDR1 DFQATT and CDR2 SNEGSKA come from the germline V gene (reference sequence). The CDR3 contains 16 residues. The V and J ends lost 5 bases and 4 bases, in that order; junction bases with no gene match: 9. CDR3 coding DNA: TGCAGTGCTGAACCCCGGACTAGCGGGAGGAGAGAGACCCAGTACTTC. Residues: CSAEPRTSGRRETQYF.

V gene TRBV12-3 or TRBV12-4 combines with J gene TRBJ2-6, with no clear D. Trimming pared 10 bases from V and 1 base from J, leaving 14 bases between. The length of the CDR3 is 15 residues. The DNA of the CDR3 is TGTGCCACCTCGGACGGTGATTCTGGGGCCAACGTCCTGACTTTC. Its protein is CATSDGDSGANVLTF.

The chain is built from TRBV12-5 and TRBJ1-6; D ambiguous. The CDR3 extends over 14 amino acids. Trimming cost V 6 bases and J 7 bases, with 13 bases left between them. Per germline, CDR1 LGHNT and CDR2 FRNRAP. CDR3 region: CASGPRPRNSPLHF. The CDR3 DNA sequence: TGTGCTAGTGGACCCCGTCCCAGGAATTCACCCCTCCACTTT.

V and J are TRBV11-2 and TRBJ2-7; D not resolved. The CDR3 is 10 residues long. V was pared by 5 bases and J by 6 bases, with 5 bases between. Germline-derived CDR1 and CDR2 are SGHAT and FQNNGV. The CDR3: CASSAGEQYF. CDR3 bases: TGTGCCAGCAGCGCCGGCGAGCAGTACTTC.

This clonotype was recorded at least ten times. The chain has TRBV11-2 and TRBJ1-4; no definite D call. Germline loops: CDR1 SGHAT, CDR2 FQNNGV. The V and J ends lost 1 base and 4 bases respectively, with 7 bases between them. This CDR3 contains 14 residues. The CDR3 nucleotides read TGTGCCAGCAGCTTAGTGGGCTTTAATGAAAAACTGTTTTTT. Protein: CASSLVGFNEKLFF. The complete variable domain, with remaining parts taken from reference TRBV11-2 and TRBJ1-4, reads EAGVAQSPRYKIIEKRQSVAFWCNPISGHATLYWYQQILGQGPKLLIQFQNNGVVDDSQLPKDRFSAERLKGVDSTLKIQPAKLEDSAVYLCASSLVGFNEKLFFGSGTQLSVL.

The rearrangement joins TRBV6-5 to TRBJ1-1, with no clear D. Germline CDR1 and CDR2: MNHEY and SVGAGI. The CDR3 has 14 residues. Trimming removed 3 bases at V and 4 bases at J, with 12 bases between. The CDR3 DNA follows: TGTGCCAGCAGTTATAGAGACTCACTCACTGAAGCTTTCTTT. Translation gives CASSYRDSLTEAFF.

The chain carries TRBV30 and TRBJ1-2; 10 bases line up with TRBD1. Trimming at V came to 3 bases and at J to 8 bases, leaving 15 bases not matched to a gene. CDR1 GTSNPN and CDR2 SVGIG come from the germline V gene (reference sequence). This CDR3 is built from 16 residues. CDR3 in DNA: TGTGCCTGGAGCCGATTCTTGGACAGGGGGTTGGAAGGCTACACCTTC. Its translation is CAWSRFLDRGLEGYTF. The entire variable domain, with the rest obtained from reference TRBV30 and TRBJ1-2, is as follows: SQTIHQWPATLVQPVGSPLSLECTVEGTSNPNLYWYRQAAGRGLQLLFYSVGIGQISSEVPQNLSASRPQDRQFILSSKKLLLSDSGFYLCAWSRFLDRGLEGYTFGSGTRLTVV.

This clonotype has more than one count but fewer than ten. The V and J genes are TRBV6-1 and TRBJ1-2; 7 positions agree with TRBD1. CDR3 length: 15 amino acids. Germline values: CDR1 MNHNS, CDR2 SASEGT. The trim removed 5 bases at V and 8 bases at J, leaving 14 bases unmatched. In nucleotides, the CDR3 is TGTGCCAGCAGTACAATGACAGGGCTGGGAAAGGGCTACACCTTC. This codes for CASSTMTGLGKGYTF.

This clonotype was detected only a few times. The rearrangement joins TRBV7-2 to TRBJ1-5; the match to TRBD1 covers 10 bases. Germline-derived CDR1 and CDR2 are SGHTA and FQGNSA. V shed 0 bases and J 2 bases; nucleotides not matched to a gene: 4. This CDR3 has 17 residues. The CDR3 nucleotides are TGTGCCAGCAGCTTAGCCCAGACAGGGGGCGGCAATCAGCCCCAGCATTTT. Translation: CASSLAQTGGGNQPQHF.

As for this clonotype: The germline gene is not matched at one end of the junction; a read error may be the cause. The genes are TRBV12-3 or TRBV12-4 and TRBJ2-7; D not resolved. The CDR3 consists of 14 residues. In DNA form, the CDR3 reads TGTGCCTGCAGTTTGGGTTGGGCCACCTACGAGCAGTACTTC. It specifies CACSLGWATYEQYF.

The DNA of the CDR3 is TGTGCCAGCAGCTTCCTTTCCCAGCCGAACACTGAAGCTTTCTTT. Protein product: CASSFLSQPNTEAFF. V is TRBV5-4 and J is TRBJ1-1; D gene unclear. V was pared by 2 bases and J by 1 base, with 12 bases between. The CDR3 spans 15 residues. Germline assignment: CDR1 SGHNT and CDR2 YYREEE (reference sequence).

This clonotype was seen a few times. The chain links TRBV28 to TRBJ1-3; D is unclear. The CDR3 covers 15 residues. CDR1 and CDR2 from the germline V gene are MDHEN and SYDVKM. The V end was cut by 2 bases, the J end by 0 bases, with 8 bases between. The CDR3 here is CASSLNLNSGNTIYF. DNA of the CDR3: TGTGCCAGCAGTTTAAACCTCAACTCTGGAAACACCATATATTTT.

This clonotype is a singleton in its sample. This chain connects TRBV6-2 or TRBV6-3 to TRBJ2-1, with D possibly matching TRBD2 (5 bases). V lost 10 bases and J 0 bases, leaving 19 bases between the germline ends. The CDR3 is made up of 16 amino acids. Looked up from germline, CDR1 is MNHEY and CDR2 is SVGEGT. The CDR3 protein is CATLESEGLSYNEQFF. The CDR3 coding sequence is TGTGCCACCTTGGAGTCAGAGGGCCTCTCCTACAATGAGCAGTTCTTC.

In this sample, this clonotype turned up a few times. The chain joins TRBV29-1 to TRBJ2-7, with TRBD2 matching 11 bases. Trimming at V came to 4 bases and at J to 6 bases, leaving 2 bases not matched to a gene. The germline CDR1 and CDR2 sequences are SQVTM and ANQGSEA. The length of the CDR3 is 12 residues. The CDR3 here is CSVVAGGREQYF. CDR3 bases: TGCAGCGTTGTAGCGGGAGGGCGCGAGCAGTACTTC.

This clonotype was observed a handful of times. The chain combines TRBV7-9 with TRBJ1-2; a weak D match, TRBD1 (5 bases). Trimming stripped 5 bases from V and 0 bases from J, with 13 bases between. This CDR3 spans 15 amino acids. The germline gives CDR1 SEHNR, CDR2 FQNEAQ (reference sequence). The CDR3 loop is CASSTLTDSNYGYTF. The CDR3 nucleotides read TGTGCCAGCAGCACCCTGACAGATTCTAACTATGGCTACACCTTC.

This clonotype has at least ten counts. V usage is TRBV18 and J usage is TRBJ2-7; D tentatively fits TRBD1 or TRBD2 (5 bases each). The CDR3 has 15 residues. With 1 base removed from V and 2 bases from J, the gap between germline ends came to 12 bases. Germline loops: CDR1 KGHSH, CDR2 LQKENI. Here the CDR3 reads CASSPRPGTAYEQYF. The CDR3 region has the DNA TGTGCCAGCTCACCACGACCCGGGACGGCCTACGAGCAGTACTTC.

This chain uses TRBV14 with TRBJ1-4; 9 bases match TRBD1. The germline gives CDR1 SGHDN, CDR2 FVKESK. V shed 3 bases and J 5 bases; nucleotides not matched to a gene: 7. The CDR3 has 16 amino acids. The CDR3 here is CASSHFTGTGNEKLFF. The DNA for the CDR3 is TGTGCCAGCAGCCATTTCACCGGGACAGGGAATGAAAAACTGTTTTTT.

This clonotype occurred a few times. This chain links TRBV11-2 with TRBJ1-5, with a tentative D call TRBD1 (6 bases). Between the trimmed V and J ends, which lost 0 bases and 3 bases, there was a span of 12 bases. Germline lookup yields CDR1 SGHAT and CDR2 FQNNGV. The CDR3 is 16 residues long. In DNA, the CDR3 is TGTGCCAGCAGCTTAGAACAGGGCGGCTACAATCAGCCCCAGCATTTT. Its translation is CASSLEQGGYNQPQHF.

This clonotype was found many times. The rearrangement joins TRBV12-3 or TRBV12-4 to TRBJ1-1, with unresolved D. The V gene lost 5 bases and the J gene lost 1 base, with 11 bases spanning the gap. The CDR3 length is 14 residues. In DNA form, the CDR3 reads TGTGCCAGCAGTCCGCGGACGGCGAACACTGAAGCTTTCTTT. Translation: CASSPRTANTEAFF.